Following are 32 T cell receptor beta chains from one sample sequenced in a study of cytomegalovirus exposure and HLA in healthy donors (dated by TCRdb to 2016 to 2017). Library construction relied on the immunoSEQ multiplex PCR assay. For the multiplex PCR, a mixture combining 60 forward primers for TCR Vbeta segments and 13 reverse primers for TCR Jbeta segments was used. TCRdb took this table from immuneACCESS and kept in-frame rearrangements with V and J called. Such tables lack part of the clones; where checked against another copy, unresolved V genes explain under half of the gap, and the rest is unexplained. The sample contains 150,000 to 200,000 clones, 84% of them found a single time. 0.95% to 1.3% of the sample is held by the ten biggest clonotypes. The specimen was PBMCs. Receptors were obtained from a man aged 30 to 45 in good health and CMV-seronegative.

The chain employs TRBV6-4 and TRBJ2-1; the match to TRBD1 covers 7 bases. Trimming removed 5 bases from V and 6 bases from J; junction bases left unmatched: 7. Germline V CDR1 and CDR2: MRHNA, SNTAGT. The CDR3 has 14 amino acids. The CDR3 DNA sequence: TGTGCCAGCAGTAACGACAGGGTTGGCAATGAGCAGTTCTTC. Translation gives CASSNDRVGNEQFF.

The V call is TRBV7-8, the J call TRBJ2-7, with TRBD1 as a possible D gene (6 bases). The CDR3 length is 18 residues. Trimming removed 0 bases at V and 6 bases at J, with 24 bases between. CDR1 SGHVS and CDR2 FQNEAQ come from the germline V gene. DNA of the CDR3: TGTGCCAGCAGCTTAGCTCTTTTGGCAGGGGCCCGGTTTCGCGAGCAGTACTTC. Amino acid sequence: CASSLALLAGARFREQYF. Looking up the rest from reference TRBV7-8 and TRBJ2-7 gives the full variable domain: GAGVSQSPRYKVAKRGQDVALRCDPISGHVSLFWYQQALGQGPEFLTYFQNEAQLDKSGLPSDRFFAERPEGSVSTLKIQRTQQEDSAVYLCASSLALLAGARFREQYFGPGTRLTVT.

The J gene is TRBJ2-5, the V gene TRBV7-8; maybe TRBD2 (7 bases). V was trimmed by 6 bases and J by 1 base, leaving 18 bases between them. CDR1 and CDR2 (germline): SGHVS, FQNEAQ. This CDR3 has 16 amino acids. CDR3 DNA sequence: TGTGCCAGCAGTTCACAAGGGGGGGGGCCCCAAGAGACCCAGTACTTC. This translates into CASSSQGGGPQETQYF.

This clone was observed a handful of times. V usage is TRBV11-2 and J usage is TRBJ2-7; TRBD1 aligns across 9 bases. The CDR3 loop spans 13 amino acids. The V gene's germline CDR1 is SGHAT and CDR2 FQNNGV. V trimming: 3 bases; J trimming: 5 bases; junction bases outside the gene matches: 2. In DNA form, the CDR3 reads TGTGCCAGCAGCTTTTGGACAGGGGACGAGCAGTACTTC. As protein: CASSFWTGDEQYF.

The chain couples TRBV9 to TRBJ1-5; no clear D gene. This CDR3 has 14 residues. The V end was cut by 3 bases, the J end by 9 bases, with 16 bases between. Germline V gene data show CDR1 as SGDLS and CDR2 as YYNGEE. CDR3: CASSASLGPTPQHF. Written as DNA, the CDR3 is TGTGCCAGCAGCGCGAGCCTAGGCCCGACGCCCCAGCATTTT.

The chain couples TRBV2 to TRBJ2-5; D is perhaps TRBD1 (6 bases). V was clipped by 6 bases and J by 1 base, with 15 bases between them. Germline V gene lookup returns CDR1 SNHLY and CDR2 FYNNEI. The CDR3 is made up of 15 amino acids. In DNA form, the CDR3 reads TGTGCCAGCAGGGAGACAGGTGTTATCCAAGAGACCCAGTACTTC. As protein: CASRETGVIQETQYF.

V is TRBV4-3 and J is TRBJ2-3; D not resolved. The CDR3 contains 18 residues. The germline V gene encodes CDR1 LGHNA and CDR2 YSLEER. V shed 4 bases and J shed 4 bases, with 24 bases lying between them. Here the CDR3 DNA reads TGCGCCAGCAGCCCAAGACCCGTGCCGGCGGTCGTTGCAGATACGCAGTATTTT. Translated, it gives CASSPRPVPAVVADTQYF.

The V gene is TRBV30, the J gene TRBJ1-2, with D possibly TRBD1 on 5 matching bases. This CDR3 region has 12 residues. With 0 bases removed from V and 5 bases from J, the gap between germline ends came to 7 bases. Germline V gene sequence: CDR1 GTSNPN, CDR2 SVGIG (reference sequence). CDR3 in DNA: TGTGCCTGGAGTGTACAGGATTATGGCTACACCTTC. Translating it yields CAWSVQDYGYTF.

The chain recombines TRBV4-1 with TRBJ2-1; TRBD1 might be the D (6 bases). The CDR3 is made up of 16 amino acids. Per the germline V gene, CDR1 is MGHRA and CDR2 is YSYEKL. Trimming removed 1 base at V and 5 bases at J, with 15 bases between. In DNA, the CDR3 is TGCGCCAGCAGCCAAGGTCAGGGGCGGTACGACAATGAGCAGTTCTTC. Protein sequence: CASSQGQGRYDNEQFF.

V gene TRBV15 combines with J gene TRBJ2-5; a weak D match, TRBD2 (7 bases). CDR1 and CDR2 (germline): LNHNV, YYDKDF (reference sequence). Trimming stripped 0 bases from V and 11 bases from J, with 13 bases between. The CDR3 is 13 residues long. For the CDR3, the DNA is TGTGCCACCAGCAGAGACCAGGGGAGGGAGCAGTACTTC. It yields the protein CATSRDQGREQYF.

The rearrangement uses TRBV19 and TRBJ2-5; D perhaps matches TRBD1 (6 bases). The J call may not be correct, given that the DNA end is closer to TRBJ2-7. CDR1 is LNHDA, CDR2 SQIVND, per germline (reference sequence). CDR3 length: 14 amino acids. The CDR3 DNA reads TGTGCCAGTAAGGGGGACAAGGGGAGCTACGAGCAGTACTTC. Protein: CASKGDKGSYEQYF.

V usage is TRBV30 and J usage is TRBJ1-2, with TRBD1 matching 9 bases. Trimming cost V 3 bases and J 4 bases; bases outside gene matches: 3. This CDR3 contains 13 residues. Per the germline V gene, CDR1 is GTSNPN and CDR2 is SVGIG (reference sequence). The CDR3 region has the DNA TGTGCCTGGAGGACGGGACAGGGCTATGGCTACACCTTC. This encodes CAWRTGQGYGYTF.

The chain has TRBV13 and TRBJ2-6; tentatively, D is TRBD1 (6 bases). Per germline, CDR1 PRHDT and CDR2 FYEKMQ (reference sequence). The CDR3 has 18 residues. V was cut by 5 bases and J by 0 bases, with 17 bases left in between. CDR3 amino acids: CASSINDRRYSGANVLTF. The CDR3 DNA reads TGTGCCAGCAGCATAAACGACAGGCGATACTCTGGGGCCAACGTCCTGACTTTC.

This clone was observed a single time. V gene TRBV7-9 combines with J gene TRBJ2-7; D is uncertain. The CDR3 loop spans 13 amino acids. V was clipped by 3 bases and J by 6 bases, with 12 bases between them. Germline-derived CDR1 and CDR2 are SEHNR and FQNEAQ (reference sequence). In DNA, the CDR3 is TGTGCCAGCAGCTTCCAGACAATGGGCGAGCAGTACTTC. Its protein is CASSFQTMGEQYF.

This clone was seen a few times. CDR3 sequence reads: CASSRPTGGAETQYF. The CDR3, as DNA: TGTGCCAGCAGTAGACCCACAGGGGGCGCAGAGACCCAGTACTTC. The chain carries TRBV27 and TRBJ2-5; 9 bases agree with TRBD1. The V gene's germline CDR1 is MNHEY and CDR2 SMNVEV (reference sequence). V dropped 5 bases and J dropped 4; count of bases not matched to a gene: 8. The CDR3 has 15 residues.

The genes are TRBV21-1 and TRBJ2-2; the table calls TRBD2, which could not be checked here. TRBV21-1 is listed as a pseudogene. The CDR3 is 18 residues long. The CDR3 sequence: CASSDGEEAGVETGELFF. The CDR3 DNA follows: TGTGCCAGCAGCGACGGGGAAGAAGCGGGAGTTGAGACCGGGGAGCTGTTTTTT.

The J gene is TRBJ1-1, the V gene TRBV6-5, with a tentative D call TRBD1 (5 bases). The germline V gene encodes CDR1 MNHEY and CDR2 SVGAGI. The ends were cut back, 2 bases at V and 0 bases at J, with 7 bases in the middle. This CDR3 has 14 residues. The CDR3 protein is CASSYRGLNTEAFF. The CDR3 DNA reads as TGTGCCAGCAGTTACAGGGGTTTGAACACTGAAGCTTTCTTT.

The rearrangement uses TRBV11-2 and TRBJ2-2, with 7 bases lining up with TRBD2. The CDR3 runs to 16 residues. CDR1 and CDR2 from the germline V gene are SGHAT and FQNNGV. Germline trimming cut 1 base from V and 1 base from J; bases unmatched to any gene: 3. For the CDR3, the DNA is TGTGCCAGCAGCTTAGGGCTAGCGGAGAACACCGGGGAGCTGTTTTTT. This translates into CASSLGLAENTGELFF.

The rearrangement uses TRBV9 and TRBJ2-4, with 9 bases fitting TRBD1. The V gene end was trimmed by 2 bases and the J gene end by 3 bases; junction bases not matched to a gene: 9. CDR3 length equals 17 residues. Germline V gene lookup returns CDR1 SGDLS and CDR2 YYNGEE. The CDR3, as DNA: TGTGCCAGCAGCGTCCGGGACAGGGATTTGGACAAAAACATTCAGTACTTC. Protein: CASSVRDRDLDKNIQYF. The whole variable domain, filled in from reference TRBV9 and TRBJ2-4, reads DSGVTQTPKHLITATGQRVTLRCSPRSGDLSVYWYQQSLDQGLQFLIQYYNGEERAKGNILERFSAQQFPDLHSELNLSSLELGDSALYFCASSVRDRDLDKNIQYFGAGTRLSVL.

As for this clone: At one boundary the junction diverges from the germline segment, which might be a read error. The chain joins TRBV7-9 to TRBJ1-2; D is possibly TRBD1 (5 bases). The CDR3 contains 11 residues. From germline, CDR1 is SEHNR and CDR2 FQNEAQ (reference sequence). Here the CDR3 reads CSSSWEGGYTF. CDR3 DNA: TGTTCCAGCAGCTGGGAGGGGGGCTACACCTTC.

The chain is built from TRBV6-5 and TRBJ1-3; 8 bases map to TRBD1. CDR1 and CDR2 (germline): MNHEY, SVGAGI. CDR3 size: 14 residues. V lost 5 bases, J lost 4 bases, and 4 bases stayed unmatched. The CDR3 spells CASSPGTGGNTIYF. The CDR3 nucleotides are TGTGCCAGCAGTCCTGGGACAGGAGGAAACACCATATATTTT.

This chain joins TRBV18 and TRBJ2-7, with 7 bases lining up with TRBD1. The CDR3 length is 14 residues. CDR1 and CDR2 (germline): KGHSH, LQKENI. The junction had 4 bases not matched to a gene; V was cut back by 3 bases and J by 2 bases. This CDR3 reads CASSPDREAYEQYF. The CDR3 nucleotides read TGTGCCAGCTCACCCGACAGGGAAGCCTACGAGCAGTACTTC.

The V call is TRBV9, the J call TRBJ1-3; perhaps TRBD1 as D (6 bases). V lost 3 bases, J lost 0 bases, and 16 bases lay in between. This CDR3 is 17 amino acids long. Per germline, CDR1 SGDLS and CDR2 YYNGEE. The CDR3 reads CASSGGGRRSSGNTIYF. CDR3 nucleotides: TGTGCCAGCAGCGGAGGGGGACGAAGGAGCTCTGGAAACACCATATATTTT.

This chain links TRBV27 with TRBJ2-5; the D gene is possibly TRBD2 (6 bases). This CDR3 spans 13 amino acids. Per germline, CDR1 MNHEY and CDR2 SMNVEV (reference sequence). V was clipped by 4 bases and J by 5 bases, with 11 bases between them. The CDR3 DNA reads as TGTGCCAGCAGTTATAACAGCGGGGAGACCCAGTACTTC. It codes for CASSYNSGETQYF.

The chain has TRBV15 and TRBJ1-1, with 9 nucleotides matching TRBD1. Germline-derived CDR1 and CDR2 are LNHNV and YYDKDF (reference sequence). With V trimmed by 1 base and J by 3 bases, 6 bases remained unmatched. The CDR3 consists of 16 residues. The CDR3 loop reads CATSRVGTGRDTEAFF. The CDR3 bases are TGTGCCACCAGCAGAGTCGGGACAGGGCGGGACACTGAAGCTTTCTTT.

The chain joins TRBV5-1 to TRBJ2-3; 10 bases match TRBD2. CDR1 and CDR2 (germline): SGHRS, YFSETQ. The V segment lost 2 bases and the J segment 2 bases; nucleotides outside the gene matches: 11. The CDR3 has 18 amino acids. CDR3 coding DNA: TGCGCCAGCAGCTTAATGGCAGCGGGGGGGCTCGCCACAGATACGCAGTATTTT. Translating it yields CASSLMAAGGLATDTQYF.

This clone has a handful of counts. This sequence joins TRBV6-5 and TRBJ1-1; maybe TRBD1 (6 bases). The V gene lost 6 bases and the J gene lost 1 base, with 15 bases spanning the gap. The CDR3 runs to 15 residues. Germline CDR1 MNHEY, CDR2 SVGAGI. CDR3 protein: CASSKTGSANTEAFF. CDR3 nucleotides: TGTGCCAGCAGCAAAACAGGGTCGGCGAACACTGAAGCTTTCTTT.

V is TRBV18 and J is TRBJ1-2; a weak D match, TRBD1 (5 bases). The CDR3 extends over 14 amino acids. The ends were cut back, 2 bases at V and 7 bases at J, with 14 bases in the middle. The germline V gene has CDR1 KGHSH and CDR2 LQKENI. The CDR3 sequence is CASSPGTGELGYTF. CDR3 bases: TGTGCCAGCTCACCAGGGACTGGGGAGCTTGGCTACACCTTC.

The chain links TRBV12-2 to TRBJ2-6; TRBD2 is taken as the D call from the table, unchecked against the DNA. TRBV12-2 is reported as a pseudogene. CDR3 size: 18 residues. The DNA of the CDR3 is TGTGCAAGTCGCTTAGAAGTTAGTCAGACTTGTGGGGCCAACGTCCTGACTTTC. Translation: CASRLEVSQTCGANVLTF.

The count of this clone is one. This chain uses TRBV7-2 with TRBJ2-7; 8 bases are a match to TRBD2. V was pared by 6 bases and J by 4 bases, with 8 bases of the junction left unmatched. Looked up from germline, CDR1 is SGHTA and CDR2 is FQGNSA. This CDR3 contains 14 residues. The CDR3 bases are TGTGCCAGCAGACCGGGACTAGGGCCGTACGAGCAGTACTTC. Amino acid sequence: CASRPGLGPYEQYF.

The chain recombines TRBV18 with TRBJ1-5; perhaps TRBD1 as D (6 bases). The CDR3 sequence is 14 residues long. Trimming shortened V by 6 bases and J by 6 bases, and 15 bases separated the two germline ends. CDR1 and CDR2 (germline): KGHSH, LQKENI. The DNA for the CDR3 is TGTGCCAGCTCGGGGTCACAGGGCACTCAGCCCCAGCATTTT. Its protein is CASSGSQGTQPQHF.

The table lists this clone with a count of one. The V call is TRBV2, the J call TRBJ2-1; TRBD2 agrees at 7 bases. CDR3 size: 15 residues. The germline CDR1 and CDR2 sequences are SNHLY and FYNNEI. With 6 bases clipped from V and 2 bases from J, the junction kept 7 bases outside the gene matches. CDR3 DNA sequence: TGTGCCAGCAGAAGATCCGGGACTACCTACAATGAGCAGTTCTTC. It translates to CASRRSGTTYNEQFF.